The table lists the clone carrying this T cell receptor beta chain with a few counts. The data originate from a study of T-cell memory formation after mild COVID-19. Study as a whole: Among the donors, TCR clusters were largely specific to each donor.

From 5'RACE with constant-segment primers came TCR alpha and TCR beta cDNA libraries that carried sample barcodes and UMIs. Via MiXCR, TCRdb re-called the 5' RACE reads, giving one row per CDR3 protein. The sample lists approximately 340,000 distinct CDR3 sequences; 13% were seen once. Germline CDR1 reads SQVTM; CDR2 reads ANQGSEA. The V end was cut by 2 bases, the J end by 4 bases, with 6 bases between. The CDR3 has 12 amino acids. The sample consisted of PBMCs or a T cell subset sorted from them (not recorded which). The chain recombines TRBV29-1 with TRBJ1-3; D ambiguous. The origin of this receptor is a man younger than 35 who had mild COVID-19 (a few samples of this study predate the infection). Cell type and time point are not known. Here the CDR3 DNA reads TGCAGCGTTGAAACCGCAGGAAACACCATATATTTT. This translates into CSVETAGNTIYF.